One sample yielded the 31 T cell receptor beta chains listed below, sequenced in a study of technical replicates of blood from a few donors. The repertoire was sequenced with immunoSEQ multiplex PCR; TCRdb's copy has only in-frame clones and lacks some. The repertoire has 55,000 to 75,000 clones, 70% to 90% of them found once; the top ten carry approximately 4.7%. Sequencing used PBMCs. These receptors all come from a human donor in good health. Some clones in this sample may be carry-over from other donors' samples.

The chain combines TRBV5-1 with TRBJ2-7; 7 nucleotides align to TRBD2. The germline V gene has CDR1 SGHRS and CDR2 YFSETQ. J lost 3 bases, V lost 0 bases, and 6 bases had no gene match. This CDR3 comprises 15 residues. The CDR3 is CASSLEAGPVYEQYF. The CDR3 nucleotides read TGCGCCAGCAGCTTGGAAGCGGGACCCGTCTACGAGCAGTACTTC.

The chain employs TRBV11-2 and TRBJ2-5, with D unclear. CDR1 and CDR2 from the germline V gene are SGHAT and FQNNGV. The CDR3 runs to 12 residues. V was clipped by 4 bases and J by 0 bases, with 3 bases between them. As DNA, the CDR3 is TGTGCCAGCAGCTACAACCAAGAGACCCAGTACTTC. It yields the protein CASSYNQETQYF. The entire variable domain, with the rest obtained from reference TRBV11-2 and TRBJ2-5, is as follows: EAGVAQSPRYKIIEKRQSVAFWCNPISGHATLYWYQQILGQGPKLLIQFQNNGVVDDSQLPKDRFSAERLKGVDSTLKIQPAKLEDSAVYLCASSYNQETQYFGPGTRLLVL.

The chain joins TRBV7-9 to TRBJ1-1; 7 nucleotides agree with TRBD1. The trim removed 5 bases at V and 6 bases at J, leaving 9 bases unmatched. The CDR3 consists of 14 residues. Germline CDR1 reads SEHNR; CDR2 reads FQNEAQ (reference sequence). The CDR3 here is CASSDPDRAPEAFF. The CDR3 coding sequence is TGTGCCAGCAGCGACCCAGACAGGGCCCCTGAAGCTTTCTTT.

The chain uses TRBV30 and TRBJ2-7; D might be TRBD1 (6 bases). This CDR3 contains 16 residues. V gave up 0 bases and J gave up 1 base, with 16 bases separating them. Germline CDR1 reads GTSNPN; CDR2 reads SVGIG (reference sequence). The CDR3 DNA reads as TGTGCCTGGAGTGTATCGCGGACAGATCTTTCCTACGAGCAGTACTTC. As protein: CAWSVSRTDLSYEQYF.

This sequence joins TRBV11-2 and TRBJ2-7; 8 bases are a match to TRBD1. Germline V gene data show CDR1 as SGHAT and CDR2 as FQNNGV. V gave up 5 bases and J gave up 0 bases; unmatched junction bases: 6. The length of the CDR3 is 15 residues. CDR3 nucleotide sequence: TGTGCCAGCAGCCCGGACAGGGTGAGCTCCTACGAGCAGTACTTC. Amino acids: CASSPDRVSSYEQYF.

This rearrangement joins TRBV5-1 to TRBJ2-7, with D tentatively TRBD2 (5 bases). Looked up from germline, CDR1 is SGHRS and CDR2 is YFSETQ. CDR3 length equals 15 residues. Trimming shortened V by 0 bases and J by 1 base, and 11 bases separated the two germline ends. The CDR3 DNA reads as TGCGCCAGCAGCTTGGAACAGCCGGGGTCCTACGAGCAGTACTTC. Its protein product is CASSLEQPGSYEQYF. Supplemented by reference TRBV5-1 and TRBJ2-7, the full variable domain reads KAGVTQTPRYLIKTRGQQVTLSCSPISGHRSVSWYQQTPGQGLQFLFEYFSETQRNKGNFPGRFSGRQFSNSRSEMNVSTLELGDSALYLCASSLEQPGSYEQYFGPGTRLTVT.

This chain connects TRBV19 to TRBJ2-5; TRBD2 aligns across 7 bases. The CDR3 contains 12 residues. The germline CDR1 and CDR2 sequences are LNHDA and SQIVND (reference sequence). J was trimmed by 5 bases and V by 9 bases; bases with no gene match: 6. CDR3 protein: CASRRRGETQYF. The DNA for the CDR3 is TGTGCCAGCCGCCGGCGGGGGGAGACCCAGTACTTC.

This clone was seen once. DNA of the CDR3: TGTGCCAGCAGTGACCGGGGAGGGTATGGCTACACCTTC. This gives the protein CASSDRGGYGYTF. The chain joins TRBV2 to TRBJ1-2; no reliable D call. Trimming took 3 bases from V and 5 from J, leaving 10 bases between them. CDR1 is SNHLY, CDR2 FYNNEI, per germline. The CDR3 spans 13 residues. Drawing the rest from reference TRBV2 and TRBJ1-2, the complete variable domain is EPEVTQTPSHQVTQMGQEVILRCVPISNHLYFYWYRQILGQKVEFLVSFYNNEISEKSEIFDDQFSVERPDGSNFTLKIRSTKLEDSAMYFCASSDRGGYGYTFGSGTRLTVV.

The gene calls are TRBV5-4 and TRBJ1-1, with D uncertain. The V gene's germline CDR1 is SGHNT and CDR2 YYREEE (reference sequence). CDR3 length equals 15 residues. Trimming removed 3 bases from V and 4 bases from J, with 16 bases in between. For the CDR3, the DNA is TGTGCCAGCAGCTGGGCCGGGAGGGTTTTCACTGAAGCTTTCTTT. It is translated as CASSWAGRVFTEAFF.

The chain is built from TRBV30 and TRBJ1-2; a possible D gene is TRBD1 (6 bases). Trimming removed 7 bases at V and 3 bases at J, with 12 bases between. Germline V gene lookup returns CDR1 GTSNPN and CDR2 SVGIG (reference sequence). The CDR3 has 12 residues. CDR3 sequence (DNA): TGTGCCTACCTACCAGGGGACTATGGCTACACCTTC. Translation gives CAYLPGDYGYTF.

The chain couples TRBV29-1 to TRBJ1-3, with 8 bases identical to TRBD1. V lost 5 bases and J lost 4; bases outside the gene matches: 10. CDR1 SQVTM and CDR2 ANQGSEA come from the germline V gene. The CDR3 sequence is 15 residues long. The CDR3 DNA reads as TGCAGCGTTCGGACAGGGAATGAGGGAGGAAACACCATATATTTT. Translated, it gives CSVRTGNEGGNTIYF.

The J gene is TRBJ1-2, the V gene TRBV6-5, with TRBD1 matching 9 bases. After removal of 6 bases from V and 13 bases from J, the junction contained 6 bases not matched to a gene. Germline CDR1 reads MNHEY; CDR2 reads SVGAGI. The CDR3 runs to 11 residues. The CDR3 reads CASRQQGAITF. The CDR3 DNA is TGTGCCAGCAGGCAACAGGGGGCTATCACCTTC.

This clone was detected only once. J is TRBJ2-5 and V is TRBV5-8; D remains ambiguous. V gave up 4 bases and J gave up 0 bases, with 16 bases separating them. The CDR3 runs to 16 residues. From germline, CDR1 is SGHTS and CDR2 YDEGEE. The CDR3 is CASSHGTRAYQETQYF. The CDR3 nucleotides read TGTGCCAGCAGCCACGGAACCAGAGCGTACCAAGAGACCCAGTACTTC.

This clone was observed a handful of times. The chain uses TRBV7-6 and TRBJ1-6, with TRBD1 as a possible D gene (6 bases). The CDR3 contains 14 residues. CDR1 is SGHVS and CDR2 is FNYEAQ in the germline V gene. With 5 bases removed from V and 6 bases from J, the gap between germline ends came to 11 bases. DNA of the CDR3: TGTGCCAGCAGCCCCGGGACAAGTAATTCACCCCTCCACTTT. Amino acids: CASSPGTSNSPLHF.

The chain has TRBV5-6 and TRBJ1-1, with 8 positions matching TRBD1. Germline CDR1 reads SGHDT; CDR2 reads YYEEEE. V was clipped by 3 bases and J by 6 bases; unmatched bases: 4. The CDR3 covers 13 residues. CDR3 DNA: TGTGCCAGCAGCTCGACAGGGGTTGCTGAAGCTTTCTTT. As protein: CASSSTGVAEAFF.

V is TRBV4-3 and J is TRBJ2-2; D perhaps matches TRBD2 (6 bases). The CDR3 has 18 amino acids. Between the trimmed V and J ends, which lost 4 bases and 0 bases, there was a span of 18 bases. The germline V gene has CDR1 LGHNA and CDR2 YSLEER. The CDR3 here is CASSPRFGGDSNTGELFF. CDR3 coding DNA: TGCGCCAGCAGCCCCCGGTTCGGCGGGGATTCGAACACCGGGGAGCTGTTTTTT.

The chain recombines TRBV28 with TRBJ1-4; TRBD1 is a possible D gene (5 bases). Germline CDR1 reads MDHEN; CDR2 reads SYDVKM. Trimming cost V 8 bases and J 6 bases, with 25 bases left between them. The CDR3 runs to 17 residues. The CDR3 DNA follows: TGTGCCAGCCGTCCCTGGGGCGATGTAGGGGTGGATGAAAAACTGTTTTTT. Translating gives CASRPWGDVGVDEKLFF.

The V gene is TRBV30, the J gene TRBJ1-1, with TRBD1 as a possible D gene (5 bases). The CDR3 contains 12 residues. V lost 3 bases, J lost 3 bases, and 8 bases lay in between. CDR1 GTSNPN and CDR2 SVGIG come from the germline V gene (reference sequence). As DNA, the CDR3 is TGTGCCTGGAGCCCAGGGTACACTGAAGCTTTCTTT. Its protein is CAWSPGYTEAFF. The complete variable domain, with remaining parts taken from reference TRBV30 and TRBJ1-1, reads SQTIHQWPATLVQPVGSPLSLECTVEGTSNPNLYWYRQAAGRGLQLLFYSVGIGQISSEVPQNLSASRPQDRQFILSSKKLLLSDSGFYLCAWSPGYTEAFFGQGTRLTVV.

The CDR3 region is CASSQDDYYTDTQYF. Written as DNA, the CDR3 is TGTGCCAGCAGCCAAGATGACTACTACACAGATACGCAGTATTTT. The rearrangement uses TRBV14 and TRBJ2-3, with a possible D match to TRBD2 (5 bases). CDR3 length: 15 residues. Trimming removed 0 bases at V and 2 bases at J, with 9 bases between. Germline CDR1 and CDR2: SGHDN and FVKESK.

This clone has just one count. The CDR3 is CASSQAGQGARGEQFF. The CDR3 region has the DNA TGCGCCAGCAGCCAAGCGGGACAGGGGGCGCGGGGTGAGCAGTTCTTC. The rearrangement joins TRBV4-3 to TRBJ2-1, with 12 bases lining up with TRBD1. The CDR3 length is 16 residues. V lost 1 base to trimming and J lost 9 bases; unmatched junction nucleotides: 7. In germline, CDR1 is LGHNA, CDR2 YSLEER.

This chain joins TRBV7-2 and TRBJ2-5, with 10 bases lining up with TRBD2. Germline V lookup: CDR1 SGHTA, CDR2 FQGNSA. The length of the CDR3 is 18 residues. J gave up 4 bases and V 5 bases, and 16 bases lay outside the gene matches. DNA for the CDR3: TGTGCCAGCAGCCTCAACGGACTAGCGGATGTGCACGGAGAGACCCAGTACTTC. Amino acids: CASSLNGLADVHGETQYF.

V is TRBV7-6 and J is TRBJ2-7, with 12 bases identical to TRBD2. The CDR3 is made up of 16 amino acids. Germline trimming cut 0 bases from V and 3 bases from J; bases unmatched to any gene: 3. Germline-derived CDR1 and CDR2 are SGHVS and FNYEAQ. The CDR3 sequence is CASSLAPSGGVYEQYF. The CDR3 DNA reads as TGTGCCAGCAGCTTAGCTCCTAGCGGGGGGGTCTACGAGCAGTACTTC.

The V gene is TRBV27, the J gene TRBJ1-5, with a weak D call TRBD1 (6 bases). CDR3 size: 14 residues. The germline V gene encodes CDR1 MNHEY and CDR2 SMNVEV (reference sequence). V was shortened by 4 bases and J by 4 bases, with 11 bases between the two germline ends. CDR3 nucleotides: TGTGCCAGCAGTTCATCCAGGGGTAATCAGCCCCAGCATTTT. It encodes CASSSSRGNQPQHF.

The chain uses TRBV4-1 and TRBJ2-7, with 7 bases that match TRBD1. The CDR3 consists of 15 residues. Germline V CDR1 and CDR2: MGHRA, YSYEKL. Trimming removed 0 bases from V and 3 bases from J; junction bases left unmatched: 5. The CDR3 protein is CASSQDYGTDYEQYF. The CDR3 DNA is TGCGCCAGCAGCCAAGATTACGGGACAGACTACGAGCAGTACTTC.

The gene calls are TRBV27 and TRBJ1-4, with D hard to call. This CDR3 spans 15 amino acids. The ends were cut back, 4 bases at V and 3 bases at J, with 12 bases in the middle. Germline CDR1 is MNHEY and CDR2 is SMNVEV (reference sequence). The chain's CDR3 is CASSSSGSANEKLFF. In DNA form, the CDR3 reads TGTGCCAGCAGTTCGTCCGGGTCGGCTAATGAAAAACTGTTTTTT.

This CDR3 is CASSLELAVQETQYF. CDR3 coding DNA: TGCGCCAGCAGCTTGGAACTAGCGGTCCAAGAGACCCAGTACTTC. This rearrangement joins TRBV5-1 to TRBJ2-5; 8 nucleotides agree with TRBD2. This CDR3 has 15 amino acids. Per germline, CDR1 SGHRS and CDR2 YFSETQ. V lost 0 bases to trimming and J lost 1 base; unmatched junction nucleotides: 2.

This clone was observed a handful of times. J is TRBJ2-7 and V is TRBV6-6; 10 bases agree with TRBD2. CDR1 and CDR2 (germline): MNHNY, SVGAGI (reference sequence). The CDR3 has 15 amino acids. V was pared by 5 bases and J by 0 bases, with 4 bases of the junction left unmatched. CDR3 amino acids: CASSRTSGSSYEQYF. For the CDR3, the DNA is TGTGCCAGCAGTCGGACTAGCGGTAGCTCCTACGAGCAGTACTTC.

The chain combines TRBV6-5 with TRBJ2-5, with 7 bases that match TRBD2. V dropped 6 bases and J dropped 4; count of bases not matched to a gene: 11. The CDR3 length is 15 residues. CDR1 is MNHEY, CDR2 SVGAGI, per germline. The DNA for the CDR3 is TGTGCCAGCAGCGCTAGCGGACACCCGTCAGAGACCCAGTACTTC. Its translation: CASSASGHPSETQYF.

The chain has TRBV30 and TRBJ2-3; tentative D call: TRBD2 (6 bases). Germline assignment: CDR1 GTSNPN and CDR2 SVGIG (reference sequence). The length of the CDR3 is 13 residues. V lost 2 bases, J lost 10 bases, and 16 bases lay in between. The CDR3 is CAWSSSRLVSQYF. The CDR3 nucleotides read TGTGCCTGGAGTTCCTCCCGACTAGTTTCGCAGTATTTT.

The V call is TRBV4-2, the J call TRBJ2-2; D perhaps matches TRBD2 (5 bases). CDR1 is LGHNA and CDR2 is YNFKEQ in the germline V gene. The CDR3 consists of 16 residues. Trimming took 0 bases from V and 4 from J, leaving 12 bases between them. CDR3 protein: CASSQEAPGVTGELFF. CDR3 DNA: TGTGCCAGCAGCCAAGAAGCCCCCGGGGTCACCGGGGAGCTGTTTTTT.

V usage is TRBV4-1 and J usage is TRBJ2-1, with TRBD2 as a possible D gene (6 bases). Trimming stripped 3 bases from V and 7 bases from J, with 16 bases between. Germline CDR1 is MGHRA and CDR2 is YSYEKL. The CDR3 has 15 amino acids. The CDR3 loop is CASSHAGTSWNEQFF. The DNA of the CDR3 is TGCGCCAGCAGCCACGCTGGGACTTCGTGGAATGAGCAGTTCTTC.